Following are 20 T cell receptor beta chains from one sample sequenced in a study of T cell clonality in common variable immunodeficiency. Study-wide findings and caveats: Reportedly, TCR beta sequences from common variable immunodeficiency showed fewer deletions and N-nucleotide insertions.

Their target antigens are unknown. The repertoire was sequenced with immunoSEQ multiplex PCR; TCRdb's copy has only in-frame clones and lacks some. The sample offers about 32,000 clones and no singletons, the top ten holding 5.4%. Sample: peripheral blood mononuclear cells. The receptors were gathered from a human donor with common variable immunodeficiency.

This clone was recorded at least ten times. The sequence runs out 3 residues before the end of the CDR3; the remainder is reconstructed from the germline J gene. The rearrangement joins TRBV29-1 to TRBJ2-2; tentative D call: TRBD1 (5 bases). The CDR3 sequence is 13 residues long. Germline CDR1 is SQVTM and CDR2 is ANQGSEA. Deletions cut 6 bases from V and 8 bases from J, with 16 bases between. The CDR3 reads CSVEQGRAGELFF. The sequenced CDR3 bases are TGCAGCGTCGAGCAGGGTAGGGCTGGGGAG.

This clone was counted at least ten times. The CDR3 extends 3 residues past the end of the read, so its final part is completed from the germline J gene. This chain connects TRBV7-2 to TRBJ2-5, with 8 positions matching TRBD1. The length of the CDR3 is 15 residues. Germline CDR1 SGHTA, CDR2 FQGNSA. The V segment lost 1 base and the J segment 7 bases; nucleotides outside the gene matches: 8. The DNA read from the CDR3 is TGTGCCAGCAGCTTAGGGAAACAGGGGGTGGGGACC. Protein product: CASSLGKQGVGT. The entire CDR3 sequence reads CASSLGKQGVGTQYF.

This clone turned up a few times. The read ends 3 residues before the CDR3 terminus; that terminus is restored from the germline J gene. The rearrangement joins TRBV7-9 to TRBJ2-5; 7 bases map to TRBD2. CDR3 length: 14 residues. V shed 4 bases and J 4 bases; nucleotides not matched to a gene: 6. Germline V lookup: CDR1 SEHNR, CDR2 FQNEAQ (reference sequence). CDR3 protein: CASSYGGLRETQYF. The sequenced CDR3 bases are TGTGCCAGCAGCTATGGGGGACTACGAGAGACC.

To note about this clone: The CDR3 goes on 3 residues after the read ends, and that part is filled in from the germline J gene. The chain recombines TRBV7-2 with TRBJ2-7; a possible D gene is TRBD2 (5 bases). CDR3 size: 14 residues. V lost 2 bases, J lost 0 bases, and 8 bases lay in between. Germline values: CDR1 SGHTA, CDR2 FQGNSA. CDR3 sequence reads: CASSLSGNSYEQYF. The CDR3 DNA, read in part, is TGTGCCAGCAGCTTATCGGGGAACTCCTACGAG.

With respect to this clone: The read ends 3 residues early relative to the CDR3; the germline J gene fills the gap. The chain couples TRBV19 to TRBJ2-3; 8 bases match TRBD2. CDR1 LNHDA and CDR2 SQIVND come from the germline V gene (reference sequence). This CDR3 is built from 16 residues. The J segment lost 5 bases and the V segment lost 8 bases, leaving 15 bases of the junction unmatched. CDR3 DNA, as far as it was read: TGTGCCAGTGGTTCGTTAGTTAGCGGGACGGGAGATACG. It codes for CASGSLVSGTGDT. The whole CDR3 protein reads CASGSLVSGTGDTQYF.

CDR3 bases read: TGTGCCAGCAGCTTAGGGGCGGGGGGCTCAGATACG. It is translated as CASSLGAGGSDT. The whole CDR3 region reads CASSLGAGGSDTQYF. The V and J genes are TRBV7-3 and TRBJ2-3; 8 positions agree with TRBD2. Read sequence stops 3 residues before the CDR3 end, and the germline J gene provides the missing end. After removal of 2 bases from V and 4 bases from J, the junction contained 5 bases not matched to a gene. CDR3 length equals 15 residues. Germline V gene data show CDR1 as SGHTA and CDR2 as FQGTGA.

This clone was counted many times. The read halts 3 residues ahead of the CDR3 end, with the missing end drawn from the germline J gene. The rearrangement uses TRBV6-1 and TRBJ2-3, with D possibly matching TRBD2 (8 bases). The CDR3 totals 17 residues. V lost 2 bases and J 6 bases, leaving 21 bases between the germline ends. Looked up from germline, CDR1 is MNHNS and CDR2 is SASEGT. The CDR3 spells CASSELAGGSGGDTQYF. The CDR3 bases that were read are TGTGCCAGCAGTGAACTGGCGGGGGGCTCAGGGGGGGATACG.

Here the CDR3 reads CASSMMGALSNQPQHF. The covered CDR3 bases are TGTGCCAGTAGTATGATGGGGGCCCTTAGCAATCAGCCC. This sequence joins TRBV19 and TRBJ1-5; a weak D match, TRBD1 (6 bases). Coverage ceases 3 residues before the CDR3 finishes, and the germline J gene fills in the end. Germline V gene lookup returns CDR1 LNHDA and CDR2 SQIVND (reference sequence). The V end lost 3 bases, the J end lost 0 bases, and 12 bases lay between the germline ends. The CDR3 contains 16 residues.

In its sample, this clone was seen many times. The CDR3 bases that were read are TGCGCCAGCAGCTTGGGGGGCTCAGTTTATGGC. It codes for CASSLGGSVYG. The whole CDR3 protein is CASSLGGSVYGYTF. The rearrangement links TRBV5-1 to TRBJ1-2, with D perhaps matching TRBD1 (5 bases). The read ends 3 residues shy of where the CDR3 ends; the end is completed using the germline J gene. V was pared by 0 bases and J by 5 bases, with 11 bases between. CDR1 is SGHRS and CDR2 is YFSETQ in the germline V gene. The CDR3 totals 14 residues.

At least ten counts were recorded for this clone. The CDR3 is cut off 3 residues early in the read; its end comes from the germline J gene. V gene TRBV30 combines with J gene TRBJ2-2; D is perhaps TRBD2 (6 bases). This CDR3 spans 17 amino acids. The V gene's germline CDR1 is GTSNPN and CDR2 SVGIG (reference sequence). The ends were cut back, 4 bases at V and 5 bases at J, with 23 bases in the middle. Partial CDR3 DNA: TGTGCCTGGACCCCTTTAGGACGCGGGGAGGTAACCGGGGAG. This translates into CAWTPLGRGEVTGE. The entire CDR3 reads CAWTPLGRGEVTGELFF. Full variable domain (missing parts from reference TRBV30 and TRBJ2-2): SQTIHQWPATLVQPVGSPLSLECTVEGTSNPNLYWYRQAAGRGLQLLFYSVGIGQISSEVPQNLSASRPQDRQFILSSKKLLLSDSGFYLCAWTPLGRGEVTGELFFGEGSRLTVL.

The CDR3 protein is CSARVQETQYF. The covered CDR3 bases are TGCAGTGCCAGGGTCCAGGAGACC. This sequence joins TRBV20-1 and TRBJ2-5; possible D gene TRBD1, 5 bases. From the germline J gene comes the end of the CDR3, since the read stops 3 residues before it. From germline, CDR1 is DFQATT and CDR2 SNEGSKA (reference sequence). The CDR3 runs to 11 residues. V lost 6 bases, J lost 5 bases, and 10 bases lay in between.

The CDR3 loop is CASSSTSGDSPLHF. CDR3 DNA, as far as it was read: TGTGCCAGCAGTTCCACAAGCGGCGATTCACCC. The rearrangement links TRBV7-9 to TRBJ1-6; D remains ambiguous. The read ends 3 residues before the CDR3 terminus; that terminus is restored from the germline J gene. The germline V and J ends were trimmed by 6 bases and 8 bases, with 14 bases remaining between them. The CDR3 sequence is 14 residues long. Looked up from germline, CDR1 is SEHNR and CDR2 is FQNEAQ (reference sequence).

With regard to this clone: The read ends 3 residues shy of where the CDR3 ends; the end is completed using the germline J gene. The J gene is TRBJ2-1, the V gene TRBV6-1; tentatively, D is TRBD1 (6 bases). From germline, CDR1 is MNHNS and CDR2 SASEGT. V was clipped by 2 bases and J by 0 bases, with 20 bases between them. CDR3 size: 19 residues. The DNA read from the CDR3 is TGTGCCAGCAGTGAAAGTTTCCTTTCAGGGGCGAGCTCCTACAATGAG. Its protein is CASSESFLSGASSYNE. The entire CDR3 is CASSESFLSGASSYNEQFF.

This clone was detected only a few times. The read finishes 3 residues shy of the CDR3 end, and the germline J gene is used to complete it. The V and J genes are TRBV6-2 or TRBV6-3 and TRBJ2-7; tentative D call: TRBD1 (6 bases). Germline CDR1 MNHEY, CDR2 SVGEGT. Trimming took off 2 bases at V and 3 bases at J, with 17 bases between the two ends. This CDR3 has 16 amino acids. CDR3 protein: CASSYPGQNINYEQYF. CDR3 DNA, as far as it was read: TGTGCCAGCAGTTACCCAGGACAGAATATCAACTACGAG.

As for this clone: The observed sequence ends 3 residues before the CDR3 terminus, with the missing tail filled in from the germline J gene. The V gene is TRBV7-9, the J gene TRBJ1-1; maybe TRBD1 (6 bases). Germline V CDR1 and CDR2: SEHNR, FQNEAQ (reference sequence). The CDR3 is 14 residues long. Trimming removed 3 bases at V and 4 bases at J, with 12 bases between. Incomplete CDR3 DNA: TGTGCCAGCAGCTTGGACAGCCGTCTCACTGAA. This gives the protein CASSLDSRLTE. The full CDR3 reads CASSLDSRLTEAFF.

This clone appeared a few times. The read comes to an end 3 residues before the CDR3 does, leaving the germline J gene to fill in the end. The J gene is TRBJ2-7, the V gene TRBV5-5; 12 bases map to TRBD2. The germline V gene has CDR1 SGHKS and CDR2 YYEKEE (reference sequence). V lost 4 bases and J lost 3; bases outside the gene matches: 2. The CDR3 runs 14 residues. The CDR3 reads CASSRLAGDYEQYF. CDR3 DNA, as far as it was read: TGTGCCAGCAGCCGACTAGCGGGGGACTACGAG. Complete variable domain (other parts from reference TRBV5-5 and TRBJ2-7): DAGVTQSPTHLIKTRGQQVTLRCSPISGHKSVSWYQQVLGQGPQFIFQYYEKEERGRGNFPDRFSARQFPNYSSELNVNALLLGDSALYLCASSRLAGDYEQYFGPGTRLTVT.

A word on this clone: The CDR3 is cut off 3 residues early in the read; its end comes from the germline J gene. This sequence joins TRBV30 and TRBJ2-1, with unresolved D. From germline, CDR1 is GTSNPN and CDR2 SVGIG (reference sequence). The CDR3 loop spans 12 amino acids. V lost 5 bases to trimming and J lost 6 bases, with 11 bases between them. The CDR3 here is CAWAHQANEQFF. The DNA read from the CDR3 is TGTGCCTGGGCCCACCAAGCCAATGAG. Drawing the rest from reference TRBV30 and TRBJ2-1, the complete variable domain is SQTIHQWPATLVQPVGSPLSLECTVEGTSNPNLYWYRQAAGRGLQLLFYSVGIGQISSEVPQNLSASRPQDRQFILSSKKLLLSDSGFYLCAWAHQANEQFFGPGTRLTVL.

Comment on this clone: The read falls 3 residues short of the CDR3 end, and the missing part is taken from the germline J gene. The chain carries TRBV11-2 and TRBJ1-1; 7 bases are shared with TRBD1. The CDR3 consists of 13 residues. CDR1 is SGHAT and CDR2 is FQNNGV in the germline V gene. Germline trimming cut 5 bases from V and 7 bases from J; bases unmatched to any gene: 7. The CDR3 sequence is CASSPNRDSEAFF. The sequenced part of the CDR3 DNA is TGTGCCAGCAGCCCAAACCGGGACAGTGAA. The variable domain in full, with the rest retrieved from reference TRBV11-2 and TRBJ1-1, is EAGVAQSPRYKIIEKRQSVAFWCNPISGHATLYWYQQILGQGPKLLIQFQNNGVVDDSQLPKDRFSAERLKGVDSTLKIQPAKLEDSAVYLCASSPNRDSEAFFGQGTRLTVV.

To note about this clone: Read sequence stops 3 residues before the CDR3 end, and the germline J gene provides the missing end. The chain uses TRBV19 and TRBJ1-6; D is undetermined. Germline V gene data show CDR1 as LNHDA and CDR2 as SQIVND (reference sequence). V gave up 1 base and J gave up 10 bases, with 8 bases separating them. There are 13 residues in the CDR3. The CDR3 spells CASSIGNSSPLHF. The sequenced CDR3 bases are TGTGCCAGTAGTATAGGTAACAGCTCACCC.

Notes on this clone: The CDR3 goes on 3 residues after the read ends, and that part is filled in from the germline J gene. The V gene is TRBV30, the J gene TRBJ1-6; 7 bases are a match to TRBD1. Germline V gene data show CDR1 as GTSNPN and CDR2 as SVGIG (reference sequence). The CDR3 is made up of 16 amino acids. J gave up 10 bases and V 3 bases, and 15 bases lay outside the gene matches. The CDR3 bases that were read are TGTGCCTGGAGAATAGGAAACAGGGGCTTTGGCTCACCC. Translation gives CAWRIGNRGFGSP. The complete CDR3 sequence is CAWRIGNRGFGSPLHF.